Presented here are 16 T cell receptor beta chains from one specimen sequenced in a study of cytomegalovirus exposure and HLA in healthy donors. Clones were sequenced by immunoSEQ multiplex PCR, and TCRdb holds only the in-frame ones, with some missing. This table has some 140,000 clones, about 82% appearing once. The specimen was PBMCs. The receptors were sampled from a human donor in good health.

The rearrangement links TRBV6-6 to TRBJ1-4; possible D gene TRBD1, 6 bases. V lost 5 bases and J 7 bases, leaving 17 bases between the germline ends. Per germline, CDR1 MNHNY and CDR2 SVGAGI (reference sequence). The CDR3 contains 15 residues. The CDR3 region has the DNA TGTGCCAGCAGTCCGACAGGTCAAGGGGGTGAAAAACTGTTTTTT. Its protein is CASSPTGQGGEKLFF.

The chain recombines TRBV28 with TRBJ2-1, with 8 positions matching TRBD1. Germline trimming cut 8 bases from V and 5 bases from J; bases unmatched to any gene: 8. The CDR3 totals 14 residues. Germline V gives CDR1 MDHEN, CDR2 SYDVKM. CDR3 coding DNA: TGTGCCAGCTTTTCGCTGACAGGGGACAATGAGCAGTTCTTC. The encoded protein is CASFSLTGDNEQFF.

This clone was counted between two and nine times. The chain links TRBV6-1 to TRBJ1-2; possibly TRBD1 for D (6 bases). V was pared by 8 bases and J by 2 bases, with 12 bases between. Germline CDR1 is MNHNS and CDR2 is SASEGT. CDR3 length: 13 residues. The DNA of the CDR3 is TGTGCCAGCGACGGACAGTACAACTATGGCTACACCTTC. This translates into CASDGQYNYGYTF.

The rearrangement joins TRBV28 to TRBJ2-5; 8 bases map to TRBD2. CDR3 length: 15 residues. Germline V gives CDR1 MDHEN, CDR2 SYDVKM. V lost 3 bases and J lost 5; bases outside the gene matches: 8. The CDR3 spells CASSLPAGEGETQYF. The CDR3 bases are TGTGCCAGCAGTTTGCCAGCGGGAGAGGGTGAGACCCAGTACTTC.

This chain connects TRBV2 to TRBJ2-3; weak D call: TRBD2 (6 bases). Germline V CDR1 and CDR2: SNHLY, FYNNEI. The V and J ends lost 7 bases and 0 bases respectively, with 17 bases between them. This CDR3 region has 16 residues. The CDR3 loop is CASTSRGGVSTDTQYF. The DNA of the CDR3 is TGTGCCAGCACCTCGAGGGGCGGGGTAAGCACAGATACGCAGTATTTT.

The CDR3 coding sequence is TGTGCCAGCAGCAAAGGACAGGGGAGCTCCTACGAGCAGTACTTC. Encoded protein: CASSKGQGSSYEQYF. This rearrangement joins TRBV28 to TRBJ2-7; 9 nucleotides agree with TRBD1. This CDR3 comprises 15 residues. The ends lost 6 bases at V and 0 bases at J; junction bases unmatched: 6. Germline CDR1 is MDHEN and CDR2 is SYDVKM.

The rearrangement uses TRBV6-5 and TRBJ1-6, with D tentatively TRBD1 (5 bases). Germline-derived CDR1 and CDR2 are MNHEY and SVGAGI. Trimming cost V 4 bases and J 2 bases, with 12 bases left between them. The CDR3 length is 16 residues. CDR3 bases: TGTGCCAGCAGTTCCCAGACAGCAGCCTATAATTCACCCCTCCACTTT. Translated, it gives CASSSQTAAYNSPLHF.

J is TRBJ1-5 and V is TRBV27; possibly TRBD1 for D (5 bases). CDR1 is MNHEY, CDR2 SMNVEV, per germline (reference sequence). This CDR3 is built from 14 residues. Trimming shortened V by 5 bases and J by 6 bases, and 14 bases separated the two germline ends. CDR3 DNA sequence: TGTGCCAGCAGTCTTGACGGGGGTCGTCAGCCCCAGCATTTT. Translated: CASSLDGGRQPQHF.

The rearrangement joins TRBV29-1 to TRBJ2-7; 9 nucleotides match TRBD1. The V gene's germline CDR1 is SQVTM and CDR2 ANQGSEA. This CDR3 spans 12 amino acids. V lost 6 bases, J lost 5 bases, and 5 bases stayed unmatched. The DNA for the CDR3 is TGCAGCGTCGACAGGGGGACCCACGAGCAGTACTTC. Translating gives CSVDRGTHEQYF.

The chain carries TRBV5-5 and TRBJ2-2; no definite D call. Looked up from germline, CDR1 is SGHKS and CDR2 is YYEKEE (reference sequence). The CDR3 spans 16 residues. Between the trimmed V and J ends, which lost 1 base and 0 bases, there was a span of 10 bases. CDR3 residues: CASSLLGIANTGELFF. The CDR3 region has the DNA TGTGCCAGCAGCTTGCTAGGCATTGCGAACACCGGGGAGCTGTTTTTT.

This chain uses TRBV27 with TRBJ1-4; no clear D. V dropped 4 bases and J dropped 1 base, with 19 bases sitting between them. The germline CDR1 and CDR2 sequences are MNHEY and SMNVEV (reference sequence). The CDR3 contains 18 residues. The CDR3 spells CASSSYFVLGLTNEKLFF. The CDR3 coding sequence is TGTGCCAGCAGTTCATATTTCGTTCTAGGCCTAACTAATGAAAAACTGTTTTTT.

The rearrangement links TRBV7-6 to TRBJ2-4; 7 positions match TRBD2. This CDR3 contains 17 residues. Trimming cost V 1 base and J 5 bases; bases outside gene matches: 11. Germline CDR1 reads SGHVS; CDR2 reads FNYEAQ. The CDR3 sequence: CASSLESASGDENIQYF. CDR3 nucleotide sequence: TGTGCCAGCAGCTTAGAATCGGCCAGCGGGGATGAAAACATTCAGTACTTC.

The chain combines TRBV19 with TRBJ2-4, with D maybe TRBD1 (5 bases). Trimming removed 6 bases at V and 1 base at J, with 13 bases between. Germline V gives CDR1 LNHDA, CDR2 SQIVND (reference sequence). This CDR3 has 15 amino acids. In DNA, the CDR3 is TGTGCCAGTAGGATCAGGGTCGCGGCCAAAAACATTCAGTACTTC. Its translation is CASRIRVAAKNIQYF.

This rearrangement joins TRBV15 to TRBJ2-3, with D perhaps TRBD2 (7 bases). The CDR3 length is 17 residues. Trimming took off 0 bases at V and 7 bases at J, with 20 bases between the two ends. Germline values: CDR1 LNHNV, CDR2 YYDKDF (reference sequence). The CDR3 DNA follows: TGTGCCACCAGCAGAGATAAGGCGGGGGCCACCGGGTATACGCAGTATTTT. Translating gives CATSRDKAGATGYTQYF.

The chain is built from TRBV27 and TRBJ2-1; D gene ambiguous. Trimming shortened V by 4 bases and J by 7 bases, and 14 bases separated the two germline ends. The CDR3 is 14 amino acids. The germline V gene has CDR1 MNHEY and CDR2 SMNVEV (reference sequence). The CDR3 region has the DNA TGTGCCAGCAGTTCCGGGTCCTCGTCGAATGAGCAGTTCTTC. Amino acid sequence: CASSSGSSSNEQFF.

V gene TRBV4-3 combines with J gene TRBJ1-2; 10 bases line up with TRBD1. This CDR3 is built from 15 residues. V shed 4 bases and J 8 bases; nucleotides not matched to a gene: 10. Germline loops: CDR1 LGHNA, CDR2 YSLEER. This chain's CDR3 is CASSLRRQGAEGYTF. In DNA form, the CDR3 reads TGCGCCAGCAGCCTCCGGAGACAGGGGGCAGAAGGCTACACCTTC.